The sequence of this TCR beta chain was determined in a study of shared clonotypes between healthy human individuals. Study at large: Three plates each covered CD4 naive and memory; CD8 naive two, CD8 memory one. Whole-study results and caveats: Enrolling few donors narrowed the genetic and exposure-history diversity that was represented.

CD45RO-negative cells were positively selected for CCR7, leaving out terminally differentiated effector memory CD45RA+ cells. The donors, healthy adults who were HIV-negative, had experienced no recent acute infections or vaccinations. Only Caucasian adults living in Nashville, Tennessee served as donors. TCRdb's copy holds only in-frame clones and misses some; the assay was immunoSEQ multiplex PCR. The sample holds over 2 million clones, roughly 94% seen once. In regard to this clone: Antigen: not known.

The V gene end was trimmed by 7 bases and the J gene end by 3 bases; junction bases not matched to a gene: 5. Germline V gene data show CDR1 as MNHEY and CDR2 as SMNVEV (reference sequence). CDR3 length: 13 residues. V and J are TRBV27 and TRBJ2-7, with 8 bases aligning to TRBD1. The sequence was obtained from a man in his late teens or twenties in good health. The specimen was naive CD8+ T cells sorted from blood. For the CDR3, the DNA is TGTGCCAGCACCTGGGGGACAGGCTACGAGCAGTACTTC. Translated, it gives CASTWGTGYEQYF.